Reported below is one T cell receptor beta chain. 13 Jbeta primers and 60 Vbeta primers were used for the PCR. The assay was immunoSEQ multiplex PCR, and TCRdb's table has in-frame clones only and misses some. This table holds around 160,000 clones, 77% found once. The data are from a study of cytomegalovirus exposure and HLA in healthy donors. CDR3 length: 16 residues. CDR1 and CDR2 (germline): PRHDT, FYEKMQ (reference sequence). Trimming removed 0 bases from V and 6 bases from J; junction bases left unmatched: 6. Donors had nominal health at sampling but likely had unrecorded immune exposures. The source of this sequence is a male donor in good health and CMV-seropositive. Sequenced: PBMCs. J is TRBJ2-5 and V is TRBV13; 11 bases line up with TRBD2. CDR3 coding DNA: TGTGCCAGCAGCTTAGGCACTAGCGGGGGACAGAAGACCCAGTACTTC. Translated, it gives CASSLGTSGGQKTQYF.